A selection of T cell receptor beta chains follows, all from one sample in a study of control samples from healthy donors and cancer patients. Profiled with immunoSEQ multiplex PCR; TCRdb holds only in-frame clones, not every one. The table shows about 55,000 clones, with around 90% occurring only once. Sequencing used blood. The receptor source for this set is a man between 50 and 59 years old in good health. Both conserved end residues are part of each CDR3. Fields, in order: V gene, clone size, CDR3 protein. Clone sizes are given selectively: once, few, many, or a class where the clone is expanded.

TRBV6-5,-,CASSYDRGAAQHF
TRBV19,few,CASSIVHNQPQHF
TRBV4-2,-,CASSQEGGQVAEPYEQYF
TRBV27,-,CASSLSSGNVYHF
TRBV5-4,-,CASSFGGEYTF
TRBV5-1,-,CASSLQGVYEQYF
TRBV10-2,-,CASSGPAGQGRSSYNSPLHF
TRBV6-5,-,CASRGGGTNEKLFF
TRBV28,once,CASSSSGLAGGKYEQYF
TRBV27,-,CASSFGGEAFF
TRBV9,-,CASSVGTGQGYGYTF
TRBV6-1,-,CASSENLAGAYNEQFF
TRBV7-2,-,CASSPKTGHYEQYF
TRBV4-3,-,CASSQDILAGWMQFF
TRBV5-4,few,CASSSTGTPAGANVLTF
TRBV11-2,-,CASSLDRGTGELFF
TRBV28,-,CASRIGDRALGGYTF
TRBV28,-,CASSSSGLETQYF
TRBV6-1,-,CASSEGGQYNQPQHF
TRBV3-1/TRBV3-2,-,CASSRFLTDTQYF
TRBV4-3,-,CASSQDWAGGPEAFF
TRBV10-3,-,CAISSFFITRENQPQHF
TRBV7-2,-,CASSKGAELSLNYGYTF
TRBV7-9,-,CASSDQGAGEQYF
TRBV29-1,once,CSVGGQGAYEQYF
TRBV7-9,-,CASSRPPTSDYEQYF
TRBV28,-,CASSPPDGVPLYNSPLHF
TRBV28,-,CASRLDRREEKLFF
TRBV5-6,-,CASSRTSGSTYNEQFF
TRBV7-2,-,CASSFWLAGDGEQFF
TRBV28,-,CASSSGSSSSGNTIYF
TRBV9,-,CASSPRGASGADEQYF
TRBV19,-,CASSIFPEGGGEQFF
TRBV6-1,-,CASRTGTANTGELFF
TRBV10-1,-,CASSGRGGQETQYF
TRBV7-3,once,CASSLARKETGELFF
TRBV7-2,-,CASSLVPLAGGGDTQYF
TRBV18,-,CASSPGSGTEAFF
TRBV5-1,-,CASTLGDLNTGELFF
TRBV28,-,CASSQPATGTGSYNEQFF